Below, 15 T cell receptor beta chains from the same sample are listed, as sequenced in a study of T cell responses to AZD1222 COVID-19 vaccine. Produced via immunoSEQ multiplex PCR; TCRdb's table is partial and in-frame only. The sample yields roughly 140,000 clones, roughly nine tenths seen once. The material sequenced was peripheral blood, taken 28 days after the second AZD1222 dose. The receptors shown here come from an adult who received the AZD1222 COVID-19 vaccine.

The V call is TRBV29-1, the J call TRBJ1-2; 7 bases match TRBD1. The CDR3 runs to 16 residues. V was pared by 0 bases and J by 4 bases, with 11 bases of the junction left unmatched. CDR1 and CDR2 (germline): SQVTM, ANQGSEA. The CDR3 nucleotides are TGCAGCGTTGAAGAAGAGACAGGGCAAACTCCCTATGGCTACACCTTC. Translation: CSVEEETGQTPYGYTF.

The chain joins TRBV4-2 to TRBJ1-2; TRBD1 aligns across 12 bases. CDR3 length equals 15 residues. The germline gives CDR1 LGHNA, CDR2 YNFKEQ. The junction had 8 bases not matched to a gene; V was cut back by 8 bases and J by 4 bases. In nucleotides, the CDR3 is TGTGCCAGCCACACGGGACAGGGGGCGGTCTATGGCTACACCTTC. This codes for CASHTGQGAVYGYTF.

The CDR3 region has the DNA TGTGCCAGCAGTTTAGGGGGAGCGACTAGCGGGAGAAATACAGATACGCAGTATTTT. Residues: CASSLGGATSGRNTDTQYF. J is TRBJ2-3 and V is TRBV28; 12 bases align to TRBD2. The V and J ends lost 2 bases and 3 bases, in that order; junction bases with no gene match: 12. CDR1 is MDHEN, CDR2 SYDVKM, per germline. The CDR3 runs to 19 residues.

V and J are TRBV11-2 and TRBJ2-1; D might be TRBD1 or TRBD2, each matching 5 bases. Germline V gene lookup returns CDR1 SGHAT and CDR2 FQNNGV. The CDR3 extends over 16 amino acids. The ends were cut back, 2 bases at V and 5 bases at J, with 16 bases in the middle. The CDR3 bases are TGTGCCAGCAGCTTACGGGACCTGGACACACACAATGAGCAGTTCTTC. Translated, it gives CASSLRDLDTHNEQFF.

This clone showed up just a few times. The chain joins TRBV7-3 to TRBJ2-7, with 10 bases fitting TRBD2. The CDR3 has 15 amino acids. CDR1 and CDR2 (germline): SGHTA, FQGTGA. V was pared by 2 bases and J by 7 bases, with 8 bases of the junction left unmatched. The CDR3 protein is CASSLDLAGAGEQYF. The CDR3 DNA sequence: TGTGCCAGCAGCTTAGACCTAGCGGGAGCGGGAGAGCAGTACTTC.

The chain couples TRBV19 to TRBJ2-1; the D gene is possibly TRBD2 (7 bases). The germline gives CDR1 LNHDA, CDR2 SQIVND (reference sequence). Trimming stripped 10 bases from V and 4 bases from J, with 23 bases between. This CDR3 has 16 residues. The CDR3 protein is CATSHLQGGGYNEQFF. DNA for the CDR3: TGTGCCACCTCCCACCTCCAGGGAGGGGGTTACAATGAGCAGTTCTTC.

The genes are TRBV2 and TRBJ2-5; 11 bases match TRBD1. Germline V gives CDR1 SNHLY, CDR2 FYNNEI. With V trimmed by 6 bases and J by 5 bases, 5 bases remained unmatched. This CDR3 comprises 14 residues. In nucleotides, the CDR3 is TGTGCCAGCAGGGGACAGGGGGTTGCGGAGACCCAGTACTTC. Amino acids: CASRGQGVAETQYF. Looking up the rest from reference TRBV2 and TRBJ2-5 gives the full variable domain: EPEVTQTPSHQVTQMGQEVILRCVPISNHLYFYWYRQILGQKVEFLVSFYNNEISEKSEIFDDQFSVERPDGSNFTLKIRSTKLEDSAMYFCASRGQGVAETQYFGPGTRLLVL.

The gene calls are TRBV25-1 and TRBJ1-2, with D hard to call. The germline V gene has CDR1 MGHDK and CDR2 SYGVNS. The CDR3 totals 14 residues. Trimming took 3 bases from V and 1 from J, leaving 9 bases between them. The CDR3, as DNA: TGTGCCAGCAGTGACGCGGGGTATAACTATGGCTACACCTTC. The encoded protein is CASSDAGYNYGYTF.

This chain joins TRBV20-1 and TRBJ2-3; D call uncertain. The length of the CDR3 is 11 residues. Germline V gene sequence: CDR1 DFQATT, CDR2 SNEGSKA (reference sequence). Trimming stripped 6 bases from V and 5 bases from J, with 9 bases between. The DNA for the CDR3 is TGCAGTGCGATGACCGGAGATACGCAGTATTTT. The encoded protein is CSAMTGDTQYF.

This chain connects TRBV25-1 to TRBJ1-2; no definite D call. The germline gives CDR1 MGHDK, CDR2 SYGVNS. This CDR3 contains 11 residues. The V gene lost 2 bases and the J gene lost 7 bases, with 5 bases spanning the gap. This chain's CDR3 is CASSEALGYTF. For the CDR3, the DNA is TGTGCCAGCAGTGAAGCCCTTGGCTACACCTTC.

The chain links TRBV4-2 to TRBJ1-4; D gene ambiguous. Germline loops: CDR1 LGHNA, CDR2 YNFKEQ. V was clipped by 4 bases and J by 5 bases, with 2 bases between them. There are 11 residues in the CDR3. The CDR3 nucleotides read TGTGCCAGCAGCCGAAATGAAAAACTGTTTTTT. Protein sequence: CASSRNEKLFF.

CDR3 amino acids: CATSDSRGIDTEAFF. The CDR3 nucleotides read TGTGCCACCAGTGATTCACGGGGGATAGACACTGAAGCTTTCTTT. The rearrangement joins TRBV24-1 to TRBJ1-1; possibly TRBD1 for D (5 bases). V was shortened by 2 bases and J by 3 bases, with 12 bases between the two germline ends. The CDR3 spans 15 residues. The V gene's germline CDR1 is KGHDR and CDR2 SFDVKD.

V and J are TRBV7-8 and TRBJ2-3; TRBD2 aligns across 10 bases. Germline CDR1 reads SGHVS; CDR2 reads FQNEAQ. The CDR3 runs to 15 residues. Losses at the gene ends were 5 bases for V and 2 bases for J; bases not matched to a gene: 4. The DNA for the CDR3 is TGTGCCAGCAGCCCAACTAGCGGGGCCACAGATACGCAGTATTTT. Translated: CASSPTSGATDTQYF. The variable domain in full, with the rest retrieved from reference TRBV7-8 and TRBJ2-3, is GAGVSQSPRYKVAKRGQDVALRCDPISGHVSLFWYQQALGQGPEFLTYFQNEAQLDKSGLPSDRFFAERPEGSVSTLKIQRTQQEDSAVYLCASSPTSGATDTQYFGPGTRLTVL.

This chain uses TRBV27 with TRBJ2-1; tentatively, D is TRBD1 (6 bases). Germline V gene data show CDR1 as MNHEY and CDR2 as SMNVEV (reference sequence). The CDR3 sequence is 14 residues long. V was trimmed by 6 bases and J by 5 bases, leaving 14 bases between them. Written as DNA, the CDR3 is TGTGCCAGCAGACCCTGGACAGATAACAATGAGCAGTTCTTC. It encodes CASRPWTDNNEQFF.

The CDR3 coding sequence is TGCGCCAGCAGCCAAGGGGTGCTAGCGGGAGGATCCTACAATGAGCAGTTCTTC. Translated: CASSQGVLAGGSYNEQFF. The chain recombines TRBV4-1 with TRBJ2-1; 11 positions agree with TRBD2. The CDR3 runs 18 residues. Germline CDR1 reads MGHRA; CDR2 reads YSYEKL. J lost 1 base, V lost 1 base, and 6 bases had no gene match.